The following is a T cell receptor (beta chain) sequence with its context. The antigen is undetermined. This sample was taken from a study of T cell responses to AZD1222 COVID-19 vaccine. The protocol was immunoSEQ multiplex PCR, while the TCRdb copy is restricted to in-frame clones and leaves out a portion. Altogether about 170,000 clones are present, around 91% being singletons, with the ten largest covering roughly 6.9%. Findings of the study overall: Possibly, clonal diversity was underestimated; donors were largely white British and included more females. Spike-wide vaccine-associated CD4 TCRs dominated at 160-218 and 743-854.

The sequence was collected from an adult in good health. The starting material was peripheral blood, obtained on day 0 of AZD1222 vaccination.

Here the CDR3 DNA reads TGTGCCAGCAGCTTTACAGCGGGGGCAGCTGAAAAACTGTTTTTT. Its protein is CASSFTAGAAEKLFF. The gene calls are TRBV7-9 and TRBJ1-4; maybe TRBD1 (6 bases). This CDR3 is built from 15 residues. Germline V gene data show CDR1 as SEHNR and CDR2 as FQNEAQ (reference sequence). Trimming cost V 3 bases and J 7 bases, with 15 bases left between them.